This record concerns one T cell receptor (beta chain) sequence. No antigen is known for it. This sample is part of a study of T cell responses to AZD1222 COVID-19 vaccine. Study-wide results and limits: No repertoire was sampled before or during the peak T cell response, only after it.

Trimming removed 8 bases at V and 0 bases at J, with 14 bases between. The CDR3 extends over 16 amino acids. From germline, CDR1 is MDHEN and CDR2 SYDVKM. Measured with immunoSEQ multiplex PCR; TCRdb has only the in-frame clones, and not every one. This sample has around 120,000 clones, with 85% to 95% found just once. This receptor was identified in an adult who received the AZD1222 COVID-19 vaccine. V usage is TRBV28 and J usage is TRBJ2-6; the D gene is possibly TRBD1 (6 bases). The sample here was peripheral blood, taken 28 days after the second AZD1222 dose. The CDR3 DNA reads TGTGCCAGCTACCCGGGACATAACTCTGGGGCCAACGTCCTGACTTTC. This encodes CASYPGHNSGANVLTF.